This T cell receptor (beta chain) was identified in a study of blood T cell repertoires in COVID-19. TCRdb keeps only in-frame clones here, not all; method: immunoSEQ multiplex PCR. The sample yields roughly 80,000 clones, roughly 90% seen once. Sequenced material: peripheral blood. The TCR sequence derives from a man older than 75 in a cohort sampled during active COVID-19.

CDR3 region: CASSLYPPGLAGAQETQYF. The DNA for the CDR3 is TGTGCCAGCAGTTTATACCCCCCGGGATTAGCGGGGGCCCAAGAGACCCAGTACTTC. The chain employs TRBV27 and TRBJ2-5; TRBD2 matches 9 bases. Unmatched junction bases numbered 13, after V lost 1 base and J lost 1 base. The CDR3 has 19 residues. In germline, CDR1 is MNHEY, CDR2 SMNVEV (reference sequence).